The 15 T cell receptor beta chains presented below share a single source sample, sequenced in a study of blood T cell repertoires in COVID-19. TCRdb's copy holds only in-frame clones and misses some; the assay was immunoSEQ multiplex PCR. The sample yields around 49,000 clones, approximately 88% seen once. Sequencing input: peripheral blood. All receptors derive from a human donor in a cohort sampled during active COVID-19.

This chain uses TRBV9 with TRBJ2-7; 7 nucleotides agree with TRBD1. The V and J ends lost 4 bases and 0 bases, in that order; junction bases with no gene match: 4. The CDR3 spans 14 residues. Germline lookup yields CDR1 SGDLS and CDR2 YYNGEE. The CDR3 region is CASSSTGNSYEQYF. The DNA for the CDR3 is TGTGCCAGCAGCTCGACAGGGAACTCCTACGAGCAGTACTTC.

This chain uses TRBV10-3 with TRBJ1-1; TRBD1 matches at 7 bases. The CDR3 has 15 residues. Per germline, CDR1 ENHRY and CDR2 SYGVKD. J gave up 4 bases and V 6 bases, and 11 bases lay outside the gene matches. CDR3 in DNA: TGTGCCATCAGGGGGACAGTCAACGGTGTCACTGAAGCTTTCTTT. It translates to CAIRGTVNGVTEAFF.

This chain uses TRBV4-3 with TRBJ2-7, with 10 bases that match TRBD1. The CDR3 covers 14 residues. Losses at the gene ends were 4 bases for V and 4 bases for J; bases not matched to a gene: 4. Germline CDR1 reads LGHNA; CDR2 reads YSLEER. The CDR3 loop reads CASSLGQGTYEQYF. Here the CDR3 DNA reads TGCGCCAGCAGCCTGGGACAGGGGACTTACGAGCAGTACTTC.

This clone was counted a single time. J is TRBJ2-3 and V is TRBV13, with 8 bases that match TRBD2. Germline CDR1 is PRHDT and CDR2 is FYEKMQ (reference sequence). Unmatched junction bases numbered 4, after V lost 5 bases and J lost 0 bases. The CDR3 totals 15 residues. CDR3 sequence (DNA): TGTGCCAGCAGCCACGGACTAGCAAGCACAGATACGCAGTATTTT. Its protein is CASSHGLASTDTQYF.

V usage is TRBV7-6 and J usage is TRBJ2-7; 12 nucleotides line up with TRBD2. This CDR3 comprises 15 residues. Germline trimming cut 6 bases from V and 6 bases from J; bases unmatched to any gene: 9. Germline assignment: CDR1 SGHVS and CDR2 FNYEAQ. The CDR3 DNA reads TGTGCCAGCAGTACGACTAGCGGGAGATCGGCCGAGCAGTACTTC. Its translation: CASSTTSGRSAEQYF.

The genes are TRBV6-6 and TRBJ1-6; 10 nucleotides line up with TRBD1. The ends lost 5 bases at V and 6 bases at J; junction bases unmatched: 1. Germline values: CDR1 MNHNY, CDR2 SVGAGI (reference sequence). This CDR3 has 14 amino acids. For the CDR3, the DNA is TGTGCCAGCAGTAGGGACAGGGGTAATTCACCCCTCCACTTT. Protein product: CASSRDRGNSPLHF.

V gene TRBV11-2 combines with J gene TRBJ1-2, with D perhaps TRBD1 (6 bases). The CDR3 extends over 13 amino acids. Trimming left V 5 bases short and J 4 bases short, with 11 bases between. The V gene's germline CDR1 is SGHAT and CDR2 FQNNGV. The DNA for the CDR3 is TGTGCCAGCAGCCTTGACAGGACCTATGGCTACACCTTC. It encodes CASSLDRTYGYTF.

This clone has just one count. The chain has TRBV7-3 and TRBJ2-3; D is possibly TRBD1 (6 bases). The germline V gene has CDR1 SGHTA and CDR2 FQGTGA. Trimming pared 4 bases from V and 5 bases from J, leaving 13 bases between. CDR3 size: 14 residues. CDR3 loop: CASSSEQGRDTQYF. The CDR3 DNA is TGTGCCAGCAGCTCTGAACAGGGAAGAGATACGCAGTATTTT.

This clone counts as large. The sample carries other DNA sequences with the same CDR3. The genes are TRBV4-3 and TRBJ2-1, with D perhaps TRBD1 (6 bases). Trimming took off 0 bases at V and 3 bases at J, with 12 bases between the two ends. The CDR3 has 16 residues. Germline V CDR1 and CDR2: LGHNA, YSLEER. Written as DNA, the CDR3 is TGCGCCAGCAGCCAAGATCGGCAGGGGTACTACAATGAGCAGTTCTTC. Its protein product is CASSQDRQGYYNEQFF.

This sequence joins TRBV20-1 and TRBJ1-5; the D gene is possibly TRBD1 (5 bases). The CDR3 spans 15 residues. The V end was cut by 3 bases, the J end by 2 bases, with 14 bases between. Germline CDR1 is DFQATT and CDR2 is SNEGSKA (reference sequence). CDR3 sequence: CSASTGLRGNQPQHF. As DNA, the CDR3 is TGCAGTGCTAGTACAGGCCTACGGGGCAATCAGCCCCAGCATTTT.

The J gene is TRBJ2-1, the V gene TRBV19; the match to TRBD1 covers 9 bases. The CDR3 covers 15 residues. Losses at the gene ends were 5 bases for V and 6 bases for J; bases not matched to a gene: 8. The germline gives CDR1 LNHDA, CDR2 SQIVND (reference sequence). The CDR3 DNA sequence: TGTGCCAGTAGTGGAGGGACAGGGTTGTTCAATGAGCAGTTCTTC. Translation gives CASSGGTGLFNEQFF.

This rearrangement joins TRBV9 to TRBJ1-5, with D perhaps TRBD1 (5 bases). Germline loops: CDR1 SGDLS, CDR2 YYNGEE. CDR3 length: 14 amino acids. Trimming removed 4 bases from V and 4 bases from J, with 12 bases in between. CDR3 sequence: CASSYDSVNQPQHF. Written as DNA, the CDR3 is TGTGCCAGCAGCTACGACAGTGTGAATCAGCCCCAGCATTTT.

V is TRBV6-1 and J is TRBJ1-1; TRBD1 is a possible D gene (6 bases). Germline CDR1 MNHNS, CDR2 SASEGT. The CDR3 runs to 15 residues. V dropped 1 base and J dropped 6 bases, with 15 bases sitting between them. CDR3 coding DNA: TGTGCCAGCAGTGAAGTGGGGGGGCGTTGGGCTGAAGCTTTCTTT. Protein sequence: CASSEVGGRWAEAFF.

This clone was counted a single time. The V gene is TRBV2, the J gene TRBJ2-7; possibly TRBD2 for D (5 bases). CDR3 length: 18 amino acids. Germline CDR1 and CDR2: SNHLY and FYNNEI. V lost 4 bases, J lost 4 bases, and 26 bases lay in between. In nucleotides, the CDR3 is TGTGCCAGCAGTGTCCCAGACTACACTAGAACTCCCCGTTACGAGCAGTACTTC. This codes for CASSVPDYTRTPRYEQYF.

The chain uses TRBV3-1 (or the pseudogene TRBV3-2) and TRBJ2-3, with 9 bases fitting TRBD1. This CDR3 spans 16 amino acids. The trim removed 2 bases at V and 3 bases at J, leaving 6 bases unmatched. Germline CDR1 is LGHDT and CDR2 is YNNKEL (reference sequence). The DNA for the CDR3 is TGTGCCAGCAGCCAAAAAGTAGGACAGGGGACAGATACGCAGTATTTT. It yields the protein CASSQKVGQGTDTQYF.